This T cell receptor (beta chain) was obtained from a study of Ad26.COV2.S vaccination and SARS-CoV-2 variants. About the research overall: Once or twice, 56 days apart, Ad26.COV2.S was delivered intramuscularly.

Indicated treatment: 19 received Ad26.COV2.S at low or high dose, single or two shots; roughly five received placebo; per-sample allocation not given. Day 63 after the first vaccine or placebo injection was the time point for sampling. Profiling relied on immunoSEQ multiplex PCR, and the TCRdb table lists in-frame clones only, not all of them. The top ten clones hold about 1.5% of a sample with hundreds of thousands of clones, roughly 90% of them seen once. The ends lost 7 bases at V and 8 bases at J; junction bases unmatched: 12. CDR3 size: 14 residues. Germline values: CDR1 SGHRS, CDR2 YFSETQ. The V call is TRBV5-1, the J call TRBJ1-2, with 9 bases identical to TRBD1. The TCR originated in a person between 18 and 60 years old who received the Ad26.COV2.S COVID-19 vaccine or a placebo. This sample comprised peripheral blood, obtained in a trial of Ad26.COV2.S vaccine versus placebo. The CDR3 DNA reads TGCGCCAGCGGCCAGGGACAGGGAACTGGGGGCTACACCTTC. This encodes CASGQGQGTGGYTF.